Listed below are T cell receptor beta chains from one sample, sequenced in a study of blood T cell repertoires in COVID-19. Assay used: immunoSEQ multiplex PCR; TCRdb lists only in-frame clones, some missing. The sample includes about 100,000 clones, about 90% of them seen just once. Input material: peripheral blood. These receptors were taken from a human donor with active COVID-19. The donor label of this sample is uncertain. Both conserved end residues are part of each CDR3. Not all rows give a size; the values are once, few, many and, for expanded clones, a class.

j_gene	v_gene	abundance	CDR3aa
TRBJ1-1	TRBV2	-	CAGTGDAEAFF
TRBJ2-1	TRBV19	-	CASSMTSGWNEQFF
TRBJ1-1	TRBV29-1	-	CSVVVPVNTEAFF
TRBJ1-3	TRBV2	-	CASRGLGQGIEGNTIYF
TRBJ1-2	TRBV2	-	CASSTLTGDRYGYTF
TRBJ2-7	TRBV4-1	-	CASSLSQFYEQYF
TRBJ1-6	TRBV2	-	CATCSGDASPLHF
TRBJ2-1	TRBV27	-	CASRRFGQGRNEQFF
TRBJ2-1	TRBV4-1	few	CASSHTTSGGAGREQFF
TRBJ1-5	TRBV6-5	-	CASSYYRGSNQPQHF
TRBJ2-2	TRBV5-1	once	CASSLTTGPNTGELFF
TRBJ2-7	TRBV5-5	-	CATRSGGAYEQYF
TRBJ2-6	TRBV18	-	CASSPPQNSGANVLTF
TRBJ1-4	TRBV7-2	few	CASSLFPEKNEKLFF
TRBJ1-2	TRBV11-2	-	CASSPQPQANYGYTF
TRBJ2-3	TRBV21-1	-	CASSKRTSGGAETQYF
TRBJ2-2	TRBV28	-	CASSPGWFTPNTGELFF
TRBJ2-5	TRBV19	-	CASSRTSGGYETQYF
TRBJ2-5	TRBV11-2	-	CASSLGGGTETQYF
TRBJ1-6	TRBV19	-	CASSIQAGDNSPLHF
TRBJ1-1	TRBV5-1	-	CASSSGQEDTEAFF
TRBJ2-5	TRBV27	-	CASSAAGTGGRETQYF
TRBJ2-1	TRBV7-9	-	CASSPTGSNEQFF
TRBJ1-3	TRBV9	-	CASSPSPGHSGNTIYF
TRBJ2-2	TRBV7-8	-	CASSSSGQFTGELFF
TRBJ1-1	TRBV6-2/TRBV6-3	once	CASSQKTIGAAFF